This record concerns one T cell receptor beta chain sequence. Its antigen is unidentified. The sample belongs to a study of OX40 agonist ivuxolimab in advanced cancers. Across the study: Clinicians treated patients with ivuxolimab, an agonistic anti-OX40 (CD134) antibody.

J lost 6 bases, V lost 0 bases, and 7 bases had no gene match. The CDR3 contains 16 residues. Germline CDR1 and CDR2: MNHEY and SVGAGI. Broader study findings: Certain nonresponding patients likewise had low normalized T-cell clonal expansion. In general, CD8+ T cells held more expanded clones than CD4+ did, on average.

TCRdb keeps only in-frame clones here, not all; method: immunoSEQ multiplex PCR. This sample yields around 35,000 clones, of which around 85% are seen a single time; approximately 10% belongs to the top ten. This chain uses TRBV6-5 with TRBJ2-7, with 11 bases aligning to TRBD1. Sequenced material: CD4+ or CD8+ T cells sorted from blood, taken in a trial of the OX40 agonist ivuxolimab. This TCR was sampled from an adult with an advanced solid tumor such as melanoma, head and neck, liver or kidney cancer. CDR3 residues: CASSYSGTGGRGEQYF. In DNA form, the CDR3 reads TGTGCCAGCAGTTACTCCGGGACAGGGGGTAGAGGCGAGCAGTACTTC.